These 19 T cell receptor beta chains were all obtained from the same sample, sequenced in a study of shared clonotypes between healthy human individuals. The assay was immunoSEQ multiplex PCR, and TCRdb's table has in-frame clones only and misses some. Counted here are hundreds of thousands of clones, about 76% occurring once; the ten biggest clones make up around 14%. The source material was PBMCs. Source of these receptors: a woman in her thirties or forties in good health. Some clones in this sample may be carry-over from other donors' samples.

V is TRBV5-5 and J is TRBJ2-6; a possible D gene is TRBD1 (5 bases). This CDR3 spans 15 amino acids. The V gene lost 6 bases and the J gene lost 2 bases, with 12 bases spanning the gap. From germline, CDR1 is SGHKS and CDR2 YYEKEE (reference sequence). CDR3 region: CASTLGATGANVLTF. The CDR3 bases are TGTGCCAGCACCCTTGGGGCGACTGGGGCCAACGTCCTGACTTTC. The whole variable domain, remainder taken from reference TRBV5-5 and TRBJ2-6, is DAGVTQSPTHLIKTRGQQVTLRCSPISGHKSVSWYQQVLGQGPQFIFQYYEKEERGRGNFPDRFSARQFPNYSSELNVNALLLGDSALYLCASTLGATGANVLTFGAGSRLTVL.

The rearrangement links TRBV7-9 to TRBJ2-2; no firm D call. Germline assignment: CDR1 SEHNR and CDR2 FQNEAQ (reference sequence). There are 14 residues in the CDR3. Trimming pared 1 base from V and 6 bases from J, leaving 9 bases between. In DNA, the CDR3 is TGTGCCAGCAGCTTAGGGGTAGAAGCCGGGGAGCTGTTTTTT. Translation gives CASSLGVEAGELFF.

The rearrangement links TRBV27 to TRBJ2-1, with a tentative D call TRBD2 (6 bases). The CDR3 runs 16 residues. CDR1 and CDR2 from the germline V gene are MNHEY and SMNVEV (reference sequence). V was pared by 6 bases and J by 0 bases, with 15 bases between. The CDR3 region has the DNA TGTGCCAGCAGGCCCCCCGGGGGTAGCTCCTACAATGAGCAGTTCTTC. Its translation: CASRPPGGSSYNEQFF.

The chain links TRBV7-8 to TRBJ2-1; unclear D gene. The ends were cut back, 0 bases at V and 7 bases at J, with 7 bases in the middle. This CDR3 has 13 residues. Germline CDR1 and CDR2: SGHVS and FQNEAQ. Written as DNA, the CDR3 is TGTGCCAGCAGCTTAGCACTCGATAATGAGCAGTTCTTC. Translation gives CASSLALDNEQFF.

V is TRBV2 and J is TRBJ2-1; D is ambiguous. This CDR3 comprises 17 residues. From germline, CDR1 is SNHLY and CDR2 FYNNEI. Trimming cost V 1 base and J 3 bases, with 16 bases left between them. CDR3 sequence reads: CASSEDSTSLLYNEQFF. The CDR3, as DNA: TGTGCCAGCAGTGAAGACAGTACTTCACTACTCTACAATGAGCAGTTCTTC.

CDR3 residues: CASSFLGTGPLTGELFF. CDR3 sequence (DNA): TGTGCCAGCAGCTTCCTAGGAACGGGGCCTCTCACCGGGGAGCTGTTTTTT. The rearrangement links TRBV11-2 to TRBJ2-2; D assignment may be TRBD1 or TRBD2 (5 bases each). Germline lookup yields CDR1 SGHAT and CDR2 FQNNGV. V was trimmed by 3 bases and J by 4 bases, leaving 18 bases between them. The CDR3 loop spans 17 amino acids. Combining the CDR3 with reference TRBV11-2 and TRBJ2-2 gives the whole variable domain EAGVAQSPRYKIIEKRQSVAFWCNPISGHATLYWYQQILGQGPKLLIQFQNNGVVDDSQLPKDRFSAERLKGVDSTLKIQPAKLEDSAVYLCASSFLGTGPLTGELFFGEGSRLTVL.

The chain is built from TRBV6-1 and TRBJ1-4; weak D call: TRBD1 (6 bases). CDR1 and CDR2 (germline): MNHNS, SASEGT. CDR3 length equals 15 residues. Trimming took off 1 base at V and 8 bases at J, with 14 bases between the two ends. The CDR3 loop is CASSEEWGGREKLFF. The CDR3 DNA sequence: TGTGCCAGCAGTGAAGAATGGGGGGGCAGAGAAAAACTGTTTTTT.

This clone has just a few counts. The chain joins TRBV15 to TRBJ2-3, with no clear D. In germline, CDR1 is LNHNV, CDR2 YYDKDF (reference sequence). CDR3 length: 13 amino acids. The V and J ends lost 9 bases and 6 bases respectively, with 16 bases between them. The CDR3 region is CATTNPPGDTQYF. The DNA for the CDR3 is TGTGCCACAACAAACCCACCTGGGGATACGCAGTATTTT.

The chain links TRBV5-6 to TRBJ2-2; D gene uncertain. The CDR3 has 14 residues. V was cut by 4 bases and J by 6 bases, with 13 bases left in between. Germline CDR1 and CDR2: SGHDT and YYEEEE. The CDR3 sequence is CASSPQPSSGELFF. For the CDR3, the DNA is TGTGCCAGCAGCCCCCAACCGAGCTCCGGGGAGCTGTTTTTT. Using reference TRBV5-6 and TRBJ2-2 for the parts outside the CDR3, the full variable domain is DAGVTQSPTHLIKTRGQQVTLRCSPKSGHDTVSWYQQALGQGPQFIFQYYEEEERQRGNFPDRFSGHQFPNYSSELNVNALLLGDSALYLCASSPQPSSGELFFGEGSRLTVL.

This chain uses TRBV7-8 with TRBJ2-1, with a weak D call TRBD2 (5 bases). V lost 0 bases and J lost 1, with 7 bases in between. Germline loops: CDR1 SGHVS, CDR2 FQNEAQ. The CDR3 loop spans 15 amino acids. The CDR3 loop is CASSLARGSYNEQFF. CDR3 bases: TGTGCCAGCAGCTTAGCTAGAGGGTCCTACAATGAGCAGTTCTTC.

The chain recombines TRBV7-2 with TRBJ2-3; 10 bases line up with TRBD1. The CDR3 totals 15 residues. Trimming took 5 bases from V and 3 from J; bases not matched to a gene: 5. The V gene's germline CDR1 is SGHTA and CDR2 FQGNSA. CDR3 sequence (DNA): TGTGCCAGCAGCCCAAGGGACAGGGGAACAGATACGCAGTATTTT. Translating gives CASSPRDRGTDTQYF.

The chain links TRBV5-4 to TRBJ2-7; D is undetermined. The CDR3 sequence is 15 residues long. Trimming shortened V by 2 bases and J by 3 bases, and 15 bases separated the two germline ends. The V gene's germline CDR1 is SGHNT and CDR2 YYREEE (reference sequence). The CDR3 spells CASSFYGATNYEQYF. CDR3 bases: TGTGCCAGCAGCTTCTACGGCGCCACCAACTACGAGCAGTACTTC. Full variable domain (rest looked up from reference TRBV5-4 and TRBJ2-7): ETGVTQSPTHLIKTRGQQVTLRCSSQSGHNTVSWYQQALGQGPQFIFQYYREEENGRGNFPPRFSGLQFPNYSSELNVNALELDDSALYLCASSFYGATNYEQYFGPGTRLTVT.

The chain joins TRBV29-1 to TRBJ1-4, with D hard to call. Germline V lookup: CDR1 SQVTM, CDR2 ANQGSEA. Trimming took off 4 bases at V and 4 bases at J, with 13 bases between the two ends. CDR3 length: 14 amino acids. The CDR3 protein is CSVVVFGFNEKLFF. The CDR3 DNA sequence: TGCAGCGTTGTGGTGTTCGGCTTTAATGAAAAACTGTTTTTT.

This clone was picked up one time. The V call is TRBV7-2, the J call TRBJ2-1; the D is unclear. V dropped 2 bases and J dropped 5 bases, with 7 bases sitting between them. The germline gives CDR1 SGHTA, CDR2 FQGNSA. The CDR3 runs to 13 residues. The CDR3 nucleotides are TGTGCCAGCAGCTTAATACGAGACAATGAGCAGTTCTTC. Encoded protein: CASSLIRDNEQFF.

V usage is TRBV7-2 and J usage is TRBJ2-4, with unresolved D. CDR1 is SGHTA, CDR2 FQGNSA, per germline. This CDR3 comprises 14 residues. Trimming removed 5 bases at V and 0 bases at J, with 8 bases between. CDR3 sequence: CASSQTLAKNIQYF. DNA for the CDR3: TGTGCCAGCAGCCAGACGTTAGCCAAAAACATTCAGTACTTC.

The chain couples TRBV4-1 to TRBJ2-4; 12 nucleotides match TRBD2. The germline V gene encodes CDR1 MGHRA and CDR2 YSYEKL. V trimming: 3 bases; J trimming: 0 bases; junction bases outside the gene matches: 3. The CDR3 consists of 17 residues. Here the CDR3 DNA reads TGCGCCAGCAGCCACGGGACTAGCGGGCTAGCCAAAAACATTCAGTACTTC. This encodes CASSHGTSGLAKNIQYF.

This chain connects TRBV7-2 to TRBJ2-2, with D unclear. The V gene lost 5 bases and the J gene lost 0 bases, with 10 bases spanning the gap. The CDR3 is 15 residues long. Germline V gene data show CDR1 as SGHTA and CDR2 as FQGNSA. Here the CDR3 reads CASSPNLANTGELFF. The CDR3 DNA sequence: TGTGCCAGCAGCCCCAACCTAGCGAACACCGGGGAGCTGTTTTTT.

The CDR3 loop reads CASSFYTGELFF. CDR3 bases: TGCGCCAGCAGCTTTTACACCGGGGAGCTGTTTTTT. The chain links TRBV4-3 to TRBJ2-2; D remains ambiguous. The germline V and J ends were trimmed by 5 bases and 3 bases, with 4 bases remaining between them. The V gene's germline CDR1 is LGHNA and CDR2 YSLEER. This CDR3 has 12 residues.

This chain links TRBV4-2 with TRBJ2-7; 7 bases match TRBD1. From germline, CDR1 is LGHNA and CDR2 YNFKEQ. V was clipped by 2 bases and J by 3 bases; unmatched bases: 4. There are 14 residues in the CDR3. The CDR3 bases are TGTGCCAGCAGCCAATACCGGGACAGCTACGAGCAGTACTTC. Its translation: CASSQYRDSYEQYF.